The 7 T cell receptor beta chains below were found in one sample sequenced in a study of T-cell reconstitution after alpha-beta-depleted transplantation in children. Unique molecular identifiers were used in preparing the TCRbeta library. TCRdb independently ran MiXCR on the PCR reads; one entry per CDR3 protein. The sample comprises just under 550,000 distinct CDR3 sequences, roughly 18% of which are singletons, and 3.3% rests with the top ten. The sample consisted of PBMCs from the stem cell graft donor, taken from the stem cell graft. The receptors shown here come from a human donor who donated a stem cell graft to a child with acute lymphoblastic leukemia.

The rearrangement uses TRBV15 and TRBJ2-7; tentatively, D is TRBD1 or TRBD2 (5 bases each). Trimming removed 3 bases at V and 2 bases at J, with 11 bases between. The CDR3 has 14 amino acids. The germline V gene encodes CDR1 LNHNV and CDR2 YYDKDF (reference sequence). CDR3 sequence (DNA): TGTGCCACCAGCAGCCCCGGGACCACCTACGAGCAGTACTTC. Translating it yields CATSSPGTTYEQYF.

This clonotype appeared a few times. The CDR3 spells CATRANSGNTIYF. CDR3 bases: TGTGCCACTAGGGCTAACTCTGGAAACACCATATATTTT. The chain couples TRBV12-3 or TRBV12-4 to TRBJ1-3; D uncertain. The V and J ends lost 10 bases and 0 bases respectively, with 10 bases between them. The CDR3 is 13 amino acids.

This clonotype was recorded many times. The V and J genes are TRBV5-1 and TRBJ1-2; D not resolved. CDR3 length: 14 residues. Trimming removed 6 bases at V and 2 bases at J, with 14 bases between. Germline values: CDR1 SGHRS, CDR2 YFSETQ. CDR3 sequence reads: CASTPLSDNYGYTF. The CDR3 DNA sequence: TGCGCCAGCACCCCTCTCTCCGACAACTATGGCTACACCTTC.

The chain joins TRBV19 to TRBJ2-7; D ambiguous. The CDR3 has 17 amino acids. Germline V lookup: CDR1 LNHDA, CDR2 SQIVND (reference sequence). V was trimmed by 4 bases and J by 0 bases, leaving 19 bases between them. The CDR3 DNA is TGTGCCAGTAGTACATCCCACAAGGGCGCCTTCTCCTACGAGCAGTACTTC. Amino acids: CASSTSHKGAFSYEQYF. The whole variable domain, filled in from reference TRBV19 and TRBJ2-7, reads DGGITQSPKYLFRKEGQNVTLSCEQNLNHDAMYWYRQDPGQGLRLIYYSQIVNDFQKGDIAEGYSVSREKKESFPLTVTSAQKNPTAFYLCASSTSHKGAFSYEQYFGPGTRLTVT.

This clonotype was counted between two and nine times. The gene calls are TRBV7-9 and TRBJ1-2, with D possibly being TRBD1 (6 bases). Germline CDR1 and CDR2: SEHNR and FQNEAQ (reference sequence). The germline V and J ends were trimmed by 6 bases and 6 bases, with 14 bases remaining between them. The CDR3 contains 13 residues. The CDR3 DNA reads TGTGCCAGCAGTGACGGACAGATGAATGGCTACACCTTC. Protein product: CASSDGQMNGYTF. The full variable domain, completed using reference TRBV7-9 and TRBJ1-2, is DTGVSQNPRHKITKRGQNVTFRCDPISEHNRLYWYRQTLGQGPEFLTYFQNEAQLEKSRLLSDRFSAERPKGSFSTLEIQRTEQGDSAMYLCASSDGQMNGYTFGSGTRLTVV.

The gene calls are TRBV7-2 and TRBJ2-1; TRBD2 is a possible D gene (6 bases). Trimming stripped 4 bases from V and 2 bases from J, with 12 bases between. The length of the CDR3 is 15 residues. The V gene's germline CDR1 is SGHTA and CDR2 FQGNSA. The CDR3 nucleotides are TGTGCCAGCAGCTCTGGCGGGGAGACCTACAATGAGCAGTTCTTC. This codes for CASSSGGETYNEQFF.

This clonotype was detected a few times. V is TRBV29-1 and J is TRBJ2-7; no definite D call. The CDR3 runs to 12 residues. V was trimmed by 4 bases and J by 0 bases, leaving 7 bases between them. CDR1 is SQVTM, CDR2 ANQGSEA, per germline. The CDR3 protein is CSVAGSSYEQYF. The CDR3 DNA reads TGCAGCGTTGCGGGCAGCTCCTACGAGCAGTACTTC.